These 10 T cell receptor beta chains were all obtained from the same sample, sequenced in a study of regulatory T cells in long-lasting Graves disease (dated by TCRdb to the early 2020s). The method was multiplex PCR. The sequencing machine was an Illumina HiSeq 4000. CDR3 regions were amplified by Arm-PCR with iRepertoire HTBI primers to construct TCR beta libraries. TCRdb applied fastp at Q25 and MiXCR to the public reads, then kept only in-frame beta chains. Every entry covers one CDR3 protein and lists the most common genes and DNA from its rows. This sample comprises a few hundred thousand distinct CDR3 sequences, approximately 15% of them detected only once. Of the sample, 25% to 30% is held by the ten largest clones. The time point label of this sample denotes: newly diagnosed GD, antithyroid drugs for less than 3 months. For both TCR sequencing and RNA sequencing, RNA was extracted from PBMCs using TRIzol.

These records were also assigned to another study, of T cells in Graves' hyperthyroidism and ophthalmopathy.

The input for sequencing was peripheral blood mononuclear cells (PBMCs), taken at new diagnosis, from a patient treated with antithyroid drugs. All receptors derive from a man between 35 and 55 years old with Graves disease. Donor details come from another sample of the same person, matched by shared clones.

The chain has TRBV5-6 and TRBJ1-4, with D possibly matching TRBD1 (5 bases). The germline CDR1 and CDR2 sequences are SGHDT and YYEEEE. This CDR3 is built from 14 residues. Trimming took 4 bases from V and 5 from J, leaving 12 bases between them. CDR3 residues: CASSTLRGNEKLFF. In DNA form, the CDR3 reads TGTGCCAGCAGCACCCTCCGGGGGAATGAAAAACTGTTTTTT.

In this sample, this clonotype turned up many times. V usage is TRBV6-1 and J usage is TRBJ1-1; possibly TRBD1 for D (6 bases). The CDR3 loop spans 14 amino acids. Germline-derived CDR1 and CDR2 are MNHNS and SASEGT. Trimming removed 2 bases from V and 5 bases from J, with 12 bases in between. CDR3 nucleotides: TGTGCCAGCAGTGAACTTCTCCAGGGGACTGAAGCTTTCTTT. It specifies CASSELLQGTEAFF.

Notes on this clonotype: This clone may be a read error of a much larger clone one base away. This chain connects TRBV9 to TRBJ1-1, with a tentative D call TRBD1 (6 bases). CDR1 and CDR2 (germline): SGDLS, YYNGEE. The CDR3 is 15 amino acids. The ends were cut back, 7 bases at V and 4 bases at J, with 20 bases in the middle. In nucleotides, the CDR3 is TGTGCCAGCCCACCGCAGGGGATGGGCGGCACTGAAGCTTTCTTT. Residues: CASPPQGMGGTEAFF.

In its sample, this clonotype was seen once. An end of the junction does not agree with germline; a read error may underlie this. The CDR3 reads CASSRLAVSNNEQFF. The CDR3 region has the DNA TGTGCCAGCAGCCGACTAGCGGTCTCCAACAATGAGCAGTTCTTC. The chain recombines TRBV27 with TRBJ2-1; 9 positions match TRBD2. The CDR3 is made up of 15 amino acids. Germline V gene sequence: CDR1 MNHEY, CDR2 SMNVEV (reference sequence).

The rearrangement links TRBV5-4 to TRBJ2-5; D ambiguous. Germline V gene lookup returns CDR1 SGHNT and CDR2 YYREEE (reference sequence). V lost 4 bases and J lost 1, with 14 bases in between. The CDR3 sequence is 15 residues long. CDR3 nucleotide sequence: TGTGCCAGCAGCAAGCAGAACAGTGGCCAAGAGACCCAGTACTTC. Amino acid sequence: CASSKQNSGQETQYF.

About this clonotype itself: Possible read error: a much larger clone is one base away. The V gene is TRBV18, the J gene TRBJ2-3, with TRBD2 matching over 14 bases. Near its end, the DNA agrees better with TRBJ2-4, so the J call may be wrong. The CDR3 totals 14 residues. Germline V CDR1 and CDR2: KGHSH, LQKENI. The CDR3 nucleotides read TGTGCCAGCTCACCACCGACTAGCGGGGGGGGTCAGTACTTC. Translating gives CASSPPTSGGGQYF.

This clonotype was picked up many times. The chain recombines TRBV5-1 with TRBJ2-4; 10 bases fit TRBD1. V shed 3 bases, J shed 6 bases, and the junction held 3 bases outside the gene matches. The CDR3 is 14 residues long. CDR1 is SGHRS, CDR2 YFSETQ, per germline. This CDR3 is CASSWDRGGNIQYF. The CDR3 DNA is TGCGCCAGCAGCTGGGACAGGGGAGGAAACATTCAGTACTTC.

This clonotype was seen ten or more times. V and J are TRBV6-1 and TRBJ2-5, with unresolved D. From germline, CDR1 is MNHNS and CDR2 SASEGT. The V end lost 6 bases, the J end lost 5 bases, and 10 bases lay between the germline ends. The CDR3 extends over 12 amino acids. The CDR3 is CASSQLWETQYF. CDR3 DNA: TGTGCCAGCAGCCAATTGTGGGAGACCCAGTACTTC.

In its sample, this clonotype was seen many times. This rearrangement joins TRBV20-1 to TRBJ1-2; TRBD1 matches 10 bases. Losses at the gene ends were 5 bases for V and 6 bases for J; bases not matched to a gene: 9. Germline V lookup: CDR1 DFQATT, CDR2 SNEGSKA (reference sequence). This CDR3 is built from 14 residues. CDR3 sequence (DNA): TGCAGTGCTCGACCCCACGGGACAGGGGATGGCTACACCTTC. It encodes CSARPHGTGDGYTF.

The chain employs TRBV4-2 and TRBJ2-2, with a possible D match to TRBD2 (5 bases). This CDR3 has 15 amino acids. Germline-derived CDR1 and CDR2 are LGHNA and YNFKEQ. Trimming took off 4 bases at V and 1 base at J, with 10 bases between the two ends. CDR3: CASSRELVNTGELFF. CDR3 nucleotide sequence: TGTGCCAGCAGCCGTGAACTAGTGAACACCGGGGAGCTGTTTTTT.